The rows below give T cell receptor beta chains drawn from one sample of a study of OX40 agonist ivuxolimab in advanced cancers. Data came from immunoSEQ multiplex PCR; TCRdb stores just in-frame clones and leaves some out. The sample lists tens of thousands of clones; 75% to 85% were seen once. Specimen: CD4+ or CD8+ T cells sorted from blood, collected in a trial of the OX40 agonist ivuxolimab. The receptors here all came from an adult with an advanced solid tumor such as melanoma, head and neck, liver or kidney cancer. CDR3s include the opening cysteine and the closing phenylalanine or tryptophan.

j_call v_call cdr3_aa
TRBJ2-1 TRBV5-5 CASSRLETNEQFF
TRBJ1-2 TRBV18 CASSPPGQPVYGYTF
TRBJ2-2 TRBV4-3 CASSQDRGANTGELFF
TRBJ2-3 TRBV19 CASGAGGGSTDTQYF
TRBJ1-2 TRBV5-5 CASSLSLQIANYGYTF
TRBJ1-1 TRBV2 CASSVGKNTEAFF
TRBJ1-2 TRBV7-8 CASSLAAGTVNYGYTF
TRBJ2-6 TRBV7-9 CASSLEGGIANVLTF
TRBJ2-5 TRBV9 CASSAGTSGEQETQYF
TRBJ1-5 TRBV27 CASSLRTGNQPQHF